The 4 T cell receptor beta chains given below trace back to one sample, sequenced in a study of technical replicates of blood from a handful of donors. TCRdb keeps only in-frame clones here, not all; method: immunoSEQ multiplex PCR. The sample shows more than 80,000 clones, roughly 95% of them seen only once. The sequenced material came from T cells isolated from PBMCs. The receptors stem from a human donor in good health.

The count of this clone is one. V usage is TRBV11-3 and J usage is TRBJ1-1; D is unclear. Trimming pared 4 bases from V and 2 bases from J, leaving 8 bases between. The germline CDR1 and CDR2 sequences are SGHNT and YENEEA. This CDR3 comprises 13 residues. The CDR3 here is CASSSPVNTEAFF. Here the CDR3 DNA reads TGTGCCAGCAGCTCCCCGGTTAACACTGAAGCTTTCTTT. Together with reference TRBV11-3 and TRBJ1-1, the CDR3 gives the full variable domain: EAGVVQSPRYKIIEKKQPVAFWCNPISGHNTLYWYLQNLGQGPELLIRYENEEAVDDSQLPKDRFSAERLKGVDSTLKIQPAELGDSAVYLCASSSPVNTEAFFGQGTRLTVV.

This chain links TRBV18 with TRBJ2-3; D is possibly TRBD2 (7 bases). The germline gives CDR1 KGHSH, CDR2 LQKENI. V gave up 3 bases and J gave up 3 bases, with 19 bases separating them. The CDR3 sequence is 17 residues long. DNA of the CDR3: TGTGCCAGCTCACCTAGGTGGACGGGGGGCCAAACAGATACGCAGTATTTT. Its protein product is CASSPRWTGGQTDTQYF.

The V and J genes are TRBV18 and TRBJ2-3; the D is unclear. Germline lookup yields CDR1 KGHSH and CDR2 LQKENI. V was pared by 0 bases and J by 1 base, with 14 bases between. The CDR3 covers 17 residues. CDR3 nucleotides: TGTGCCAGCTCACCACCGGGCTCAGTCCTTGGCACAGATACGCAGTATTTT. This codes for CASSPPGSVLGTDTQYF.

This chain connects TRBV10-1 to TRBJ2-7; tentatively, D is TRBD1 (5 bases). This CDR3 contains 14 residues. In germline, CDR1 is WNHNN, CDR2 SYGVQD (reference sequence). Trimming shortened V by 2 bases and J by 2 bases, and 10 bases separated the two germline ends. The CDR3 nucleotides are TGCGCCAGCAGTGAGGGGGCCGGTGCCTACGAGCAGTACTTC. Encoded protein: CASSEGAGAYEQYF.